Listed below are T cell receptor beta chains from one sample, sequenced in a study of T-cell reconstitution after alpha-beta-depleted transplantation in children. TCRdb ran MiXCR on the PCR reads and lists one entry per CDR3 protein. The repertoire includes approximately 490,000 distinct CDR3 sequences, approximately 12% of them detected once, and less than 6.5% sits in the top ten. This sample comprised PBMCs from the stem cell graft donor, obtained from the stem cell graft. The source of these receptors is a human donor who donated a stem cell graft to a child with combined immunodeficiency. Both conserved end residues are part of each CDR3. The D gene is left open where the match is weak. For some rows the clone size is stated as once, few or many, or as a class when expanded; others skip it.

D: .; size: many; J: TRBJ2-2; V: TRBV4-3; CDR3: CASSQDFGPNTGELFF; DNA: TGCGCCAGCAGCCAAGATTTCGGACCTAACACCGGGGAGCTGTTTTTT
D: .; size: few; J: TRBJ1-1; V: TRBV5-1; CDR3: CASSFGTRASEAFF; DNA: TGCGCCAGCAGCTTCGGGACAAGGGCGTCTGAAGCTTTCTTT
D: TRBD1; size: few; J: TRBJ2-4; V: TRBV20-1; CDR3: CSARDPYRGMAKNIQYF; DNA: TGCAGTGCTAGAGATCCCTACAGGGGGATGGCCAAAAACATTCAGTACTTC
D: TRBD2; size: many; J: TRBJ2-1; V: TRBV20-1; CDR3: CSASPGLAVYNEQFF; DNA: TGCAGTGCTAGCCCCGGACTAGCGGTATACAATGAGCAGTTCTTC
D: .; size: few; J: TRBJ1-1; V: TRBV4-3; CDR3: CASSQGGRGAEAFF; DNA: TGCGCCAGCAGCCAAGGGGGCCGGGGAGCTGAAGCTTTCTTT
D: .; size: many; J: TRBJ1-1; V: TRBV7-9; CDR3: CASSSPGHEAFF; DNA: TGTGCCAGCAGCTCTCCCGGGCATGAAGCTTTCTTT
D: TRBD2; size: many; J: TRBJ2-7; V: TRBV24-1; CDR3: CATSVGGGAEQYF; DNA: TGTGCCACCAGTGTGGGCGGGGGAGCCGAGCAGTACTTC
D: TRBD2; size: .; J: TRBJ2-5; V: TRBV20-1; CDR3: CSGTGLAERETQYF; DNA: TGCAGTGGCACGGGACTAGCTGAGAGAGAGACCCAGTACTTC
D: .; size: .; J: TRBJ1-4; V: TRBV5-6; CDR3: CASSLGWRNEKLFF; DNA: TGTGCCAGCAGCTTAGGGTGGAGGAATGAAAAACTGTTTTTT
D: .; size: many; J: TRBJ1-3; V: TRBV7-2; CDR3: CASSTHDPSSGNTIYF; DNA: TGTGCCAGCAGCACTCACGACCCGAGCTCTGGAAACACCATATATTTT
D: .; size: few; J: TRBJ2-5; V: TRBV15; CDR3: CATSRAGPSETQYF; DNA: TGTGCCACCAGCAGAGCGGGACCATCAGAGACCCAGTACTTC
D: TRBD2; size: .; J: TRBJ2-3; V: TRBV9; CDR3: CASSFTSGYTDTQYF; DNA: TGTGCCAGCAGCTTTACTAGCGGGTACACAGATACGCAGTATTTT
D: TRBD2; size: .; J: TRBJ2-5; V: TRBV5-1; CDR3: CASVETGSSGRGETQYF; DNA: TGCGCCAGCGTCGAAACCGGATCTAGCGGGAGGGGAGAGACCCAGTACTTC
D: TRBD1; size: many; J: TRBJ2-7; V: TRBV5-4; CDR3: CASRTGPNSYEQYF; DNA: TGTGCCAGCCGGACAGGGCCAAACTCCTACGAGCAGTACTTC
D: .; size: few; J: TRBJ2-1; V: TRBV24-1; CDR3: CATASRGEQFF; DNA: TGTGCCACCGCATCGAGGGGTGAGCAGTTCTTC
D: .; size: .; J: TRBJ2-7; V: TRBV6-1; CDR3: CASSRNLGAGTIVYEQYF; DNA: TGTGCCAGCAGTAGAAATTTGGGTGCAGGGACAATAGTCTACGAGCAGTACTTC
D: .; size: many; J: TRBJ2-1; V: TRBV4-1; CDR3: CASSKPTNEQFF; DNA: TGCGCCAGCAGCAAACCCACCAATGAGCAGTTCTTC
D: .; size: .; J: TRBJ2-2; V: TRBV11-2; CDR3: CASSKRAVRGGELFF; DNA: TGTGCCAGCAGCAAGAGGGCCGTCCGGGGCGGGGAGCTGTTTTTT
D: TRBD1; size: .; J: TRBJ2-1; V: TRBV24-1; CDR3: CATSEDADRSHSEQFF; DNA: TGTGCCACCAGTGAAGACGCGGACAGGTCGCATAGTGAGCAGTTCTTC
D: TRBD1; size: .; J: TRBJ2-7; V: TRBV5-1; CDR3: CASNDRTGGPYEQYF; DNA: TGCGCCAGCAACGACCGGACAGGGGGCCCCTACGAGCAGTACTTC
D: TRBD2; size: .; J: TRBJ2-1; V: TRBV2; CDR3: CASRGLAGRANEQFF; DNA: TGTGCCAGCAGGGGGCTAGCGGGGCGGGCAAATGAGCAGTTCTTC
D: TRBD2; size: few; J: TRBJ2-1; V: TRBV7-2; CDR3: CASSFRLAGGHHEQFF; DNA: TGTGCCAGCAGCTTTCGCCTAGCGGGAGGGCACCATGAGCAGTTCTTC
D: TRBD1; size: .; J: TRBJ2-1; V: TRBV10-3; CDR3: CAISGQGSYNEQFF; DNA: TGTGCCATCAGTGGACAGGGTTCCTACAATGAGCAGTTCTTC